These T cell receptor beta chains were read from a single sample in a study of radiotherapy plus CTLA-4 blockade in lung cancer. Clones were read by immunoSEQ multiplex PCR, and TCRdb kept only the in-frame ones, dropping some. The data show roughly 100,000 clones, with approximately 78% seen just once and around 3.6% held by the top ten. The sequenced sample was peripheral blood, obtained from a patient treated with radiotherapy plus ipilimumab. The receptor source for this set is a human donor with non-small cell lung cancer who had a partial response to radiotherapy plus ipilimumab. Both conserved end residues are part of each CDR3. Fields, in order: CDR3 length, D gene, clone size, J gene, V gene, CDR3 protein, CDR3 DNA. A D gene is named only where the DNA matches it firmly. Some rows mark clone size as missing; the rest say once, few, many or name a class of expanded clone.

>17|TRBD2|NA|TRBJ2-3|TRBV5-4
CASSWTKLAGNADTQYF
TGTGCCAGCAGCTGGACCAAACTAGCGGGAAACGCAGATACGCAGTATTTT
>16|TRBD2|NA|TRBJ2-3|TRBV4-1
CASSNTPGRATDTQYF
TGCGCCAGCAGCAATACCCCAGGGAGGGCCACAGATACGCAGTATTTT
>16|NA|NA|TRBJ1-1|TRBV5-1
CASSSQPTGMNTEAFF
TGCGCCAGCAGCTCACAGCCGACAGGTATGAACACTGAAGCTTTCTTT
>14|NA|NA|TRBJ2-7|TRBV18
CASSPNRNTYEQYF
TGTGCCAGCTCACCAAACAGGAACACCTACGAGCAGTACTTC
>14|TRBD1|NA|TRBJ2-3|TRBV9
CASAGTGGSDTQYF
TGTGCCTCCGCCGGGACAGGGGGTTCAGATACGCAGTATTTT
>20|TRBD2|once|TRBJ2-3|TRBV5-1
CASSLSRGSGRVGITDTQYF
TGCGCCAGCAGCCTATCTCGTGGTAGCGGGAGGGTGGGGATCACAGATACGCAGTATTTT
>13|NA|NA|TRBJ1-1|TRBV18
CASSHPGGVGAFF
TGTGCCAGCTCACACCCGGGGGGCGTGGGTGCTTTCTTT
>15|TRBD1|NA|TRBJ2-5|TRBV19
CASSAYRDRQETQYF
TGTGCCAGTAGTGCATACCGGGACAGACAAGAGACCCAGTACTTC
>13|NA|NA|TRBJ2-7|TRBV30
CAWSVGARSEQYF
TGTGCCTGGAGTGTGGGGGCCCGTTCCGAGCAGTACTTC
>15|TRBD1|NA|TRBJ1-4|TRBV6-5
CASSYNRGLNEKLFF
TGTGCCAGCAGTTACAACAGGGGACTGAATGAAAAACTGTTTTTT
>14|TRBD1|NA|TRBJ1-2|TRBV5-1
CASSSDRDNYGYTF
TGCGCCAGCAGCTCGGACAGGGACAACTATGGCTACACCTTC
>16|TRBD1|NA|TRBJ1-2|TRBV7-9
CASSLETGRFNYGYTF
TGTGCCAGCAGCTTAGAGACAGGGAGATTTAACTATGGCTACACCTTC
>15|NA|NA|TRBJ1-1|TRBV19
CASSRPDRLNTEAFF
TGTGCCAGTAGCCGACCAGACAGATTGAACACTGAAGCTTTCTTT
>15|TRBD1|few|TRBJ2-1|TRBV5-1
CASSVQGPGTDTQFF
TGCGCCAGCAGCGTCCAAGGGCCCGGGACAGATACGCAGTTCTTC
>15|TRBD2|NA|TRBJ2-1|TRBV7-2
CASSFSGTSSHEQFF
TGTGCCAGCAGCTTCTCTGGGACTAGTTCCCATGAGCAGTTCTTC
>13|TRBD2|NA|TRBJ2-1|TRBV7-3
CASSFVAGEEQFF
TGTGCCAGCAGCTTTGTAGCGGGAGAGGAGCAGTTCTTC
>16|NA|NA|TRBJ2-1|TRBV7-9
CASSPSGPGSYNEQFF
TGTGCCAGCAGCCCAAGCGGGCCAGGGTCCTACAATGAGCAGTTCTTC
>17|NA|NA|TRBJ2-7|TRBV21-1
CASSFAASSGRPYEQYF
TGTGCCAGCAGCTTCGCTGCATCTAGCGGGAGACCCTACGAGCAGTACTTC
>15|NA|NA|TRBJ1-1|TRBV27
CASSLEQGRNTEAFF
TGTGCCAGCAGCCTCGAGCAGGGGAGGAACACTGAAGCTTTCTTT
>14|TRBD1|few|TRBJ2-2|TRBV30
CAWSVGQGPGELFF
TGTGCCTGGAGTGTGGGACAGGGGCCCGGGGAGCTGTTTTTT
>19|TRBD2|NA|TRBJ2-2|TRBV18
CASSPLDMTAGGDTGELFF
TGTGCCAGCTCACCACTCGATATGACGGCGGGAGGGGACACCGGGGAGCTGTTTTTT
>14|NA|NA|TRBJ2-7|TRBV27
CASSQRHTSYEQYF
TGTGCCAGCAGTCAGAGACACACGTCTTACGAGCAGTACTTC